These 22 T cell receptor beta chains were all obtained from the same sample, sequenced in a study of T cell repertoires in cytomegalovirus infection. Their antigens remain unidentified. In TCRdb, the reads were re-called with MiXCR into one record per CDR3 protein. The repertoire consists of hundreds of thousands of distinct CDR3 sequences, with approximately 33% occurring once and the leading ten covering around a sixth. The starting material was cultured PBMCs, obtained from culture after CMV antigen stimulation. Receptors were obtained from a human donor in good health (CMV status not recorded). Some clones in this sample may be carry-over from other donors' samples.

This chain connects TRBV5-8 to TRBJ1-1; possible D gene TRBD1, 6 bases. CDR3 length equals 16 residues. Trimming stripped 0 bases from V and 0 bases from J, with 12 bases between. CDR1 is SGHTS and CDR2 is YDEGEE in the germline V gene. The CDR3 DNA reads TGTGCCAGCAGCTTGGCCGGGACACCTATGAACACTGAAGCTTTCTTT. Protein product: CASSLAGTPMNTEAFF.

This clonotype was detected many times. The chain employs TRBV7-6 and TRBJ2-1; 10 nucleotides agree with TRBD2. In germline, CDR1 is SGHVS, CDR2 FNYEAQ. CDR3 length equals 15 residues. The trim removed 1 base at V and 5 bases at J, leaving 2 bases unmatched. Here the CDR3 reads CASSLGTSGHNEQFF. Written as DNA, the CDR3 is TGTGCCAGCAGCTTAGGGACTAGCGGCCACAATGAGCAGTTCTTC.

This clonotype was counted between two and nine times. The chain joins TRBV12-3 or TRBV12-4 to TRBJ2-5; possible D gene TRBD1, 5 bases. CDR3 length: 14 amino acids. V dropped 8 bases and J dropped 3 bases, with 16 bases sitting between them. The chain's CDR3 is CASAPVAGKETQYF. CDR3 DNA: TGTGCCAGCGCTCCGGTGGCAGGGAAAGAGACCCAGTACTTC.

Only a few counts were recorded for this clonotype. V and J are TRBV19 and TRBJ2-1, with a tentative D call TRBD1 (7 bases). The CDR3 is 19 amino acids. V was pared by 3 bases and J by 5 bases, with 26 bases between. The germline gives CDR1 LNHDA, CDR2 SQIVND (reference sequence). The DNA of the CDR3 is TGTGCCAGTAGTATCAGGGGCGGTGGGACGACAGGGAGGCACAATGAGCAGTTCTTC. Its translation is CASSIRGGGTTGRHNEQFF.

V and J are TRBV7-2 and TRBJ2-7; 7 nucleotides line up with TRBD2. CDR3 size: 14 residues. Trimming removed 3 bases from V and 1 base from J; junction bases left unmatched: 3. Germline-derived CDR1 and CDR2 are SGHTA and FQGNSA. For the CDR3, the DNA is TGTGCCAGCAGCTTCACTAGCGTATCCTACGAGCAGTACTTC. Translation: CASSFTSVSYEQYF.

The chain recombines TRBV7-6 with TRBJ2-1; D is unresolved. Trimming pared 0 bases from V and 7 bases from J, leaving 13 bases between. Germline loops: CDR1 SGHVS, CDR2 FNYEAQ. The CDR3 length is 15 residues. In nucleotides, the CDR3 is TGTGCCAGCAGCTTAGCAAGAAAGCAACCAAATGAGCAGTTCTTC. As protein: CASSLARKQPNEQFF.

This clonotype was observed a handful of times. The J gene is TRBJ2-3, the V gene TRBV11-2; 7 bases fit TRBD2. The CDR3 totals 14 residues. Germline V gives CDR1 SGHAT, CDR2 FQNNGV. J gave up 4 bases and V 1 base, and 2 bases lay outside the gene matches. As DNA, the CDR3 is TGTGCCAGCAGCTTAGCGGCGGGAGCAGATACGCAGTATTTT. The encoded protein is CASSLAAGADTQYF.

In regard to this clonotype: Since a much larger clone is just one base distant, this may be a read error. The chain employs TRBV7-2 and TRBJ2-3, with unresolved D. The V end was cut by 5 bases, the J end by 3 bases, with 6 bases between. The CDR3 spans 12 residues. The germline V gene has CDR1 SGHTA and CDR2 FQGNSA. In nucleotides, the CDR3 is TGTGCCAGCAGCAAGAGAACAGATACGCAGTATTTT. The encoded protein is CASSKRTDTQYF.

The rearrangement links TRBV11-2 to TRBJ2-1, with a tentative D call TRBD2 (5 bases). This CDR3 region has 12 residues. Germline CDR1 reads SGHAT; CDR2 reads FQNNGV. V lost 8 bases and J 10 bases, leaving 15 bases between the germline ends. As DNA, the CDR3 is TGTGCCAGCGGCCGTCCTAGCTCAGAGCAGTTCTTC. This sequence encodes CASGRPSSEQFF.

The J gene is TRBJ2-7, the V gene TRBV4-1; D uncertain. This CDR3 spans 14 amino acids. Between the trimmed V and J ends, which lost 4 bases and 2 bases, there was a span of 12 bases. Per the germline V gene, CDR1 is MGHRA and CDR2 is YSYEKL. The CDR3 DNA reads TGCGCCAGCAGCCGCAGGACGGATACCTACGAGCAGTACTTC. Its protein is CASSRRTDTYEQYF.

V gene TRBV12-3 or TRBV12-4 combines with J gene TRBJ1-3, with D perhaps matching TRBD1 (5 bases). This CDR3 has 13 residues. V gave up 5 bases and J gave up 8 bases, with 13 bases separating them. CDR3: CASSAIRGHTIYF. The CDR3 DNA sequence: TGTGCCAGCAGTGCCATAAGGGGTCACACCATATATTTT.

This clonotype was observed a few times. The gene calls are TRBV7-2 and TRBJ1-4; 10 bases agree with TRBD1. In germline, CDR1 is SGHTA, CDR2 FQGNSA. This CDR3 is 15 amino acids long. After removal of 1 base from V and 8 bases from J, the junction contained 4 bases not matched to a gene. The CDR3 DNA sequence: TGTGCCAGCAGCTTAGGGACAGGGGGGTACGAAAAACTGTTTTTT. Translation gives CASSLGTGGYEKLFF.

The chain links TRBV5-6 to TRBJ1-5; D is uncertain. The CDR3 contains 8 residues. V lost 7 bases and J lost 16, with 9 bases in between. Germline CDR1 is SGHDT and CDR2 is YYEEEE. CDR3 loop: CASPILHF. CDR3 DNA: TGTGCCAGCCCCATTCTCCATTTT.

This clonotype was picked up a small number of times. The chain is built from TRBV4-2 and TRBJ2-1, with TRBD2 matching 9 bases. The CDR3 is 17 amino acids. Trimming at V came to 0 bases and at J to 4 bases, leaving 7 bases not matched to a gene. In germline, CDR1 is LGHNA, CDR2 YNFKEQ. CDR3 sequence reads: CASSQDVATSGYNEQFF. CDR3 nucleotide sequence: TGTGCCAGCAGCCAAGATGTGGCGACTAGCGGTTACAATGAGCAGTTCTTC.

The chain employs TRBV20-1 and TRBJ2-2, with D possibly TRBD2 on 6 matching bases. V shed 0 bases and J shed 5 bases, with 7 bases lying between them. Germline V gives CDR1 DFQATT, CDR2 SNEGSKA (reference sequence). This CDR3 has 13 residues. In DNA form, the CDR3 reads TGCAGTGCTAGAGATGGGAGGACCGGGGAGCTGTTTTTT. Its protein is CSARDGRTGELFF.

CDR3: CASNGQGVVEAFF. The CDR3 DNA follows: TGTGCCAGCAATGGACAGGGAGTTGTTGAAGCTTTCTTT. The chain uses TRBV2 and TRBJ1-1, with TRBD1 matching over 8 bases. The CDR3 contains 13 residues. Germline V gene sequence: CDR1 SNHLY, CDR2 FYNNEI. The J segment lost 7 bases and the V segment lost 7 bases, leaving 8 bases of the junction unmatched.

The sample holds many counts of this clonotype. This rearrangement joins TRBV7-2 to TRBJ1-2; D remains unclear. This CDR3 comprises 14 residues. Trimming took 3 bases from V and 8 from J, leaving 16 bases between them. Per germline, CDR1 SGHTA and CDR2 FQGNSA. In DNA form, the CDR3 reads TGTGCCAGCAGCTTCGTGGCCCTGGGTGAGGGCTACACCTTC. Protein product: CASSFVALGEGYTF.

This rearrangement joins TRBV2 to TRBJ2-7; perhaps TRBD1 as D (5 bases). The CDR3 runs to 14 residues. V lost 1 base to trimming and J lost 1 base, with 8 bases between them. CDR1 and CDR2 from the germline V gene are SNHLY and FYNNEI. The CDR3 nucleotides are TGTGCCAGCAGTGAAGAGGGGATATCCTACGAGCAGTACTTC. This codes for CASSEEGISYEQYF.

The J gene is TRBJ2-2, the V gene TRBV4-1; perhaps TRBD1 as D (5 bases). This CDR3 contains 17 residues. Germline-derived CDR1 and CDR2 are MGHRA and YSYEKL. The ends were cut back, 1 base at V and 3 bases at J, with 15 bases in the middle. The CDR3 protein is CASSQVNLGLDTGELFF. The CDR3 DNA sequence: TGCGCCAGCAGCCAAGTAAACTTGGGGCTTGACACCGGGGAGCTGTTTTTT.

The chain employs TRBV5-4 and TRBJ2-1; 10 nucleotides align to TRBD2. The CDR3 has 16 residues. The ends lost 4 bases at V and 8 bases at J; junction bases unmatched: 12. Per germline, CDR1 SGHNT and CDR2 YYREEE (reference sequence). The CDR3 DNA is TGTGCCAGCAGCCCCGGGACTAGCGTCAAGGGGGATGAGCAGTTCTTC. Translation gives CASSPGTSVKGDEQFF.

This clonotype was seen more than once but under ten times. The V gene is TRBV6-1, the J gene TRBJ2-1, with TRBD2 identical over 9 bases. Looked up from germline, CDR1 is MNHNS and CDR2 is SASEGT. Trimming took 8 bases from V and 8 from J; bases not matched to a gene: 10. The CDR3 is 14 amino acids. The chain's CDR3 is CASYGGRGPDEQFF. CDR3 DNA: TGTGCCAGCTACGGCGGGAGGGGTCCGGATGAGCAGTTCTTC.

The sample holds many counts of this clonotype. V gene TRBV7-8 combines with J gene TRBJ2-1; TRBD2 agrees at 7 bases. V lost 5 bases and J lost 3; bases outside the gene matches: 7. Per germline, CDR1 SGHVS and CDR2 FQNEAQ. This CDR3 has 15 amino acids. The CDR3 bases are TGTGCCAGCAGCCAAGCGGGACCAAACTACAATGAGCAGTTCTTC. It yields the protein CASSQAGPNYNEQFF.